The rows below give T cell receptor beta chains drawn from one sample of a study of CD8+CD57+ T cells in acquired aplastic anemia. MiXCR was run by TCRdb on the reads, yielding one entry per CDR3 protein. The sample lists 89,000 or so distinct CDR3 sequences; about 63% were seen once. Sample: sorted CD4+, CD8+, or CD8+CD57+ T cells (not recorded which) from PBMCs. These receptor sequences come from a human donor with aplastic anemia. Both conserved end residues are part of each CDR3. D genes are given only for firm matches. Size is stated for part of the rows, as once, few or many counts, or as a class when the clone is expanded.

CDR3 protein | CDR3 DNA | V gene | D gene | clone size | J gene
CASSLGFGSPLHF | TGTGCCAGCAGCTTAGGGTTCGGGTCACCCCTCCACTTT | TRBV7-8 | NA | NA | TRBJ1-6
CASSGGHLGYGYTF | TGTGCCAGTAGTGGTGGACACCTTGGGTATGGCTACACCTTC | TRBV19 | NA | NA | TRBJ1-2
CSARQGLERGQYF | TGCAGTGCCAGACAGGGTCTCGAGCGGGGCCAGTACTTC | TRBV20-1 | NA | NA | TRBJ2-5
CATTDYQETQYF | TGTGCCACCACGGACTACCAAGAGACCCAGTACTTC | TRBV19 | NA | NA | TRBJ2-5
CSARWTVAQYF | TGCAGTGCTAGGTGGACAGTGGCCCAGTACTTC | TRBV20-1 | NA | NA | TRBJ2-5
CASSQAYRGQTYTF | TGCGCCAGCAGCCAAGCCTACCGAGGACAGACCTACACCTTC | TRBV4-1 | NA | many | TRBJ1-2
CASSSPARGPGYTF | TGCGCCAGCAGCTCCCCTGCACGGGGTCCTGGCTACACCTTC | TRBV5-1 | NA | once | TRBJ1-2
CASMVDGGGSDHGYTF | TGTGCCAGTATGGTTGACGGAGGGGGAAGCGACCATGGCTACACCTTC | TRBV19 | NA | many | TRBJ1-2
CATIDPTELDTQYF | TGTGCCACTATCGACCCGACAGAACTAGATACGCAGTATTTT | TRBV10-3 | NA | NA | TRBJ2-3
CASSLGGRVAYNSPLHF | TGTGCCAGCAGCTTAGGAGGCAGGGTTGCCTATAATTCACCCCTCCACTTT | TRBV11-2 | NA | few | TRBJ1-6
CASSDALSVQGTLYEQYF | TGCGCCAGCAGCGATGCGCTCTCGGTACAGGGGACACTATACGAGCAGTACTTC | TRBV5-1 | TRBD1 | NA | TRBJ2-7
CASSRGGGTYEQYF | TGTGCCAGTAGTAGGGGCGGGGGCACCTACGAGCAGTACTTC | TRBV19 | NA | NA | TRBJ2-7
CASSPRTGGTQYF | TGTGCCAGCAGCCCAAGGACTGGCGGGACCCAGTACTTC | TRBV7-6 | NA | NA | TRBJ2-5
CSLPGPGGGQFF | TGCAGTTTACCGGGGCCCGGGGGCGGGCAGTTCTTC | TRBV20-1 | NA | NA | TRBJ2-1
CATPGRTRGTDTQYF | TGTGCCACCCCCGGTCGGACGCGGGGCACAGATACGCAGTATTTT | TRBV24-1 | NA | NA | TRBJ2-3
CATSRDRPAGELFF | TGTGCCACCAGCAGAGACAGACCTGCCGGGGAGCTGTTTTTT | TRBV15 | NA | few | TRBJ2-2
CASSEGESGNTIYF | TGTGCCAGCAGTGAGGGAGAGTCTGGAAACACCATATATTTT | TRBV6-1 | NA | many | TRBJ1-3
CSAKDRGDYDQYF | TGCAGTGCTAAGGACAGGGGTGACTACGACCAGTACTTC | TRBV20-1 | TRBD1 | NA | TRBJ2-7
CAAEGTNTGELFF | TGTGCCGCGGAGGGGACGAACACCGGGGAGCTGTTTTTT | TRBV7-7 | NA | few | TRBJ2-2
CAINGGQLDEQYF | TGTGCCATAAACGGGGGACAGCTCGACGAGCAGTACTTC | TRBV10-3 | NA | many | TRBJ2-7